This T cell receptor beta chain emerged from a study of T cells in Graves' hyperthyroidism and ophthalmopathy. From RNA transcripts, TCR beta CDR3 regions were amplified. HTBI primers were employed in a first-round RT-PCR of the TCR CDR3. TCRdb reprocessed the multiplex PCR reads via MiXCR and lists one record per CDR3 protein. This sample has approximately 620,000 distinct CDR3 sequences, with approximately 15% found just once. This clonotype has a count of ten or more. CDR1 is SQVTM, CDR2 ANQGSEA, per germline. With 4 bases removed from V and 5 bases from J, the gap between germline ends came to 17 bases. The CDR3 is made up of 14 amino acids.

The chain links TRBV29-1 to TRBJ2-5, with no clear D. The specimen was blood. The clonotype was recovered from a woman in her 30s with Graves' hyperthyroidism that later progressed to Graves' ophthalmopathy. Written as DNA, the CDR3 is TGCAGCGTTGTTTCTTCGTCCGGGCGGGAGACCCAGTACTTC. It encodes CSVVSSSGRETQYF.